Many counts were recorded for the clone carrying this TCR beta chain. Its specificity is unknown. This may be a read error, as it is one base from a much larger clone. Germline V lookup: CDR1 SGHVS, CDR2 FQNEAQ. J gave up 4 bases and V 5 bases, and 4 bases lay outside the gene matches. CDR3 length: 13 amino acids. The data were obtained in a study of T-cell reconstitution after alpha-beta-depleted transplantation in children. Study-level points and caveats: It was newly produced T cells that mostly accounted for T-cell counts and diversity one year after transplant. Some patients showed high day-60 TCRbeta diversity, which derived from surviving recipient T cells and thymic progenitors. Reports say that about two months after transplant, the alpha-beta T cells came out of several hundred graft clones that had expanded.

It was with unique molecular identifiers that the TCRbeta library was prepared. A single record per CDR3 protein comes from TCRdb applying MiXCR to the PCR reads. The sample yields fewer than 350,000 distinct CDR3 sequences, around 10% seen once. Sequences were derived from PBMCs, sampled before TCRalphabeta/CD19-depleted stem cell transplant. The chain links TRBV7-8 to TRBJ2-5, with 7 bases that match TRBD1. The sequence was obtained from a boy under three years old with acute myeloid leukemia, due to receive a stem cell transplant. The CDR3 here is CASSRDSGETQYF. CDR3 coding DNA: TGTGCCAGCAGCCGGGACAGCGGAGAGACCCAGTACTTC.